This TCR beta chain was obtained from a study of T cell responses to AZD1222 COVID-19 vaccine. Study observations and caveats: Unmutated variant regions are reportedly the target of nearly half of TCRs that are spike-specific. Most donors were white British and more were female, and clonal diversity was possibly underestimated.

The CDR3 is 15 amino acids. Germline V CDR1 and CDR2: MDHEN, SYDVKM. Trimming removed 5 bases from V and 1 base from J, with 14 bases in between. Profiling relied on immunoSEQ multiplex PCR, and the TCRdb table lists in-frame clones only, not all of them. The profile covers 150,000 to 200,000 clones, with roughly nine tenths appearing a single time and 1% to 1.5% taken by the ten largest. The table lists this clone with a count of one. What it binds is unknown. Pooled samples include second doses given at about 4 or 12 weeks. The chain is built from TRBV28 and TRBJ1-1, with D possibly being TRBD1 (6 bases). This clonotype originated in an adult who received the AZD1222 COVID-19 vaccine. Sample: peripheral blood, taken 28 days after the second AZD1222 dose. The CDR3 coding sequence is TGTGCCAGCAGTCCGACACCGACAGGGAACACTGAAGCTTTCTTT. This gives the protein CASSPTPTGNTEAFF.